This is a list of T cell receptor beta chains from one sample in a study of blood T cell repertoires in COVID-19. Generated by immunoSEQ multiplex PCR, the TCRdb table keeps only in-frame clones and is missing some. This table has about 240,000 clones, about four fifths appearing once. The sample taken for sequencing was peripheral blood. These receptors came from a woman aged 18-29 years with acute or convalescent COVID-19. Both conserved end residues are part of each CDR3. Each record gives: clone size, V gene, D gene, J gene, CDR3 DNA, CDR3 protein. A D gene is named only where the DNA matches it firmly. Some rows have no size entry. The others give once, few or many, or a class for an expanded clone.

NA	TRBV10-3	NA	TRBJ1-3	TGTGCCATCAGTGATGCATCAGGGGCGGCGAACACCATATATTTT	CAISDASGAANTIYF
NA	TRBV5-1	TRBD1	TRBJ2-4	TGCGCCAGCAGCCCGGACGGACAGGGAGTTTTGAAAAACATTCAGTACTTC	CASSPDGQGVLKNIQYF
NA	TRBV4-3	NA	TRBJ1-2	TGCGCCAGCAGCCAAGAAACAGGGTATGGCTACACCTTC	CASSQETGYGYTF
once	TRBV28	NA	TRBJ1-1	TGTGCCAGCAGGGGGCGCCGAGGCCCCATGAACACTGAAGCTTTCTTT	CASRGRRGPMNTEAFF
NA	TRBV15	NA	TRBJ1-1	TGTGCCACCAGCAGAGGCAGGGCTAATGACGCTGAAGCTTTCTTT	CATSRGRANDAEAFF
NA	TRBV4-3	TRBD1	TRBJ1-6	TGCGCCAGCAGCCAAGACCTAAAAGGACAGGCGATGGCTTCACCCCTCCACTTT	CASSQDLKGQAMASPLHF
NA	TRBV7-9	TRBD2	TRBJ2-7	TGTGCCAGCAGCTTAGTTACTAGCGGGAGATACGAGCAGTACTTC	CASSLVTSGRYEQYF
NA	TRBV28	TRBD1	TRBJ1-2	TGTGCCAGCAGTTTATTGTCTGGACAGGGCGGGGGCTACACCTTC	CASSLLSGQGGGYTF
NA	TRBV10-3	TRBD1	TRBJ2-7	TGTGCCATCAGGCCGGGACAGGGTTCCTACGAGCAGTACTTC	CAIRPGQGSYEQYF
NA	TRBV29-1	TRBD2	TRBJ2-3	TGCAGCGTTCAGGGCGGGAGTGGCACAGATACGCAGTATTTT	CSVQGGSGTDTQYF